The clone carrying this TCR beta chain has more than one count but fewer than ten. CDR1 and CDR2 (germline): SNHLY, FYNNEI. The CDR3 sequence is 14 residues long. V gave up 5 bases and J gave up 5 bases, with 15 bases separating them. TCRdb recomputed calls from the reads with MiXCR, one row per CDR3 protein. The sample has roughly 100,000 distinct CDR3 sequences, 16% seen once. The sample originates from a study of T cell repertoires in cytomegalovirus infection. The TCR was taken from a human donor in good health (CMV status not recorded). Some clones in this sample may be carry-over from other donors' samples. The V call is TRBV2, the J call TRBJ1-2, with D perhaps matching TRBD1 (5 bases). Sequencing was carried out using PBMCs. Here the CDR3 DNA reads TGTGCCAGCAGTTTTGAGGGAGGGGAATATGGCTACACCTTC. Translating gives CASSFEGGEYGYTF.